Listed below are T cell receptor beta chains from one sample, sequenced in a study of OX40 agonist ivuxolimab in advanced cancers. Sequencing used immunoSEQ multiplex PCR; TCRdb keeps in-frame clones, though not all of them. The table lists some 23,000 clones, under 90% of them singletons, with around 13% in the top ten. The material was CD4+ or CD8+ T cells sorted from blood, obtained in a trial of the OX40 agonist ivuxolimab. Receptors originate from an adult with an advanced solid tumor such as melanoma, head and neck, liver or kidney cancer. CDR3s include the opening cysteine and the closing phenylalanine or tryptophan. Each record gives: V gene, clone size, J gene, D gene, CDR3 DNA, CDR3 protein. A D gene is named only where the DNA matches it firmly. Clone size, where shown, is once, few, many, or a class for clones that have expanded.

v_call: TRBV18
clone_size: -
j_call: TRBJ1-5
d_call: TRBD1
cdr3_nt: TGTGCCGGGGGGACAGGTGATCAGCCCCAGCATTTT
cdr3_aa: CAGGTGDQPQHF

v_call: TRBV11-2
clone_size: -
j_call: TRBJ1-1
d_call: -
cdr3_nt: TGTGCCAGCAGCTTACTTCTAGAAGCTTTCTTT
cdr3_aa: CASSLLLEAFF

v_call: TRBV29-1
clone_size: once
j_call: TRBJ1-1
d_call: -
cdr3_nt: TGCAGCGTTGAGAAGGACACTGAAGCTTTCTTT
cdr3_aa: CSVEKDTEAFF

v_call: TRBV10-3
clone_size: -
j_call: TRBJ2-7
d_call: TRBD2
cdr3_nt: TGTGCCATCAGTAGCAGCGGGGGGGTCTACGAGCAGTACTTC
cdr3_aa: CAISSSGGVYEQYF

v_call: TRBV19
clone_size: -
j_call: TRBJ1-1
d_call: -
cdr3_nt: TGTGCCAGTAGTATAGATCTTGCGGGAGAGGGCACTGAAGCTTTCTTT
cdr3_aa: CASSIDLAGEGTEAFF

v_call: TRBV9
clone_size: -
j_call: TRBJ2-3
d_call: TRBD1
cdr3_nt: TGTGCCAGCAGCGTAGGACAGGGGACTAGCACAGATACGCAGTATTTT
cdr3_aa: CASSVGQGTSTDTQYF

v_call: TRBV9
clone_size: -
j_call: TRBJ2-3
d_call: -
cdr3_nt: TGTGCCAGCAGCGTAGGCCAGGGTACTAGCACAGATACGCAGTATTTT
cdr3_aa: CASSVGQGTSTDTQYF

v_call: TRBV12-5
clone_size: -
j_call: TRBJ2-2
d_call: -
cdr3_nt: TGTGCTAGTGGTTTGGTTATCCGGGACACAGAGGTTGGGGAGCTGTTTTTT
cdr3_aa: CASGLVIRDTEVGELFF

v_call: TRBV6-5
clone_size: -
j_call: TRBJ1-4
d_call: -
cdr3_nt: TGTGCCAGCAGTTGGTCCCCAGGGACGGAAAAACTGTTTTTT
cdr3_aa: CASSWSPGTEKLFF

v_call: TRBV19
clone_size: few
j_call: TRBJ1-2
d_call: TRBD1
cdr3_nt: TGTGCCAGTAAGACAGGGACCTATGGCTACACCTTC
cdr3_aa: CASKTGTYGYTF

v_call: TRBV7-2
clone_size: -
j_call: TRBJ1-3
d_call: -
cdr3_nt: TGTGCCAGCAGCCTTCGATCGGTGAGCTCTGGAAACACCATATATTTT
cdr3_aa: CASSLRSVSSGNTIYF

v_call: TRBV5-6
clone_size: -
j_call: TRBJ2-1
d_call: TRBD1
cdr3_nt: TGTGCCAGCAGCTTGGGACAGGGATGGTCCTACAATGAGCAGTTCTTC
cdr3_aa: CASSLGQGWSYNEQFF

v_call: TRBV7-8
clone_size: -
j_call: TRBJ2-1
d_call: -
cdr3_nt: TGTGCCAGCAGCTTTCTTATCGGGCTGCACAATGAGCAGTTCTTC
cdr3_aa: CASSFLIGLHNEQFF

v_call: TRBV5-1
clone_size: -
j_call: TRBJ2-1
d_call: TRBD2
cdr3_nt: TGCGCCAGCAGCTTGAAGGGACTAGCGGGGGGACTTTACGATGAGCAGTTCTTC
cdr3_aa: CASSLKGLAGGLYDEQFF

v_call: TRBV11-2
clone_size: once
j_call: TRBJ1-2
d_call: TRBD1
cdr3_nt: TGTGCCAGCAGCTCCCGACACGGGGGGGACAGTCAATATGGCTACACCTTC
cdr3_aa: CASSSRHGGDSQYGYTF

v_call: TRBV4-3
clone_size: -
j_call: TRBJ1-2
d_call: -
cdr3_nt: TGCGCCAGCAGCCAAGTGAGGGGGTCGGACGGCTACACCTTC
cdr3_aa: CASSQVRGSDGYTF

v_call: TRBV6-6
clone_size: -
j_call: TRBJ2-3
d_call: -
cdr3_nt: TGTGCCAGCAGTGGGGAGAGCACAGATACGCAGTATTTT
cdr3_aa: CASSGESTDTQYF

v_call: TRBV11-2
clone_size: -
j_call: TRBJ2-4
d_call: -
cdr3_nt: TGTGCCAGCAGCTTAGATCGGGCGGGGTTAGCCAAAAACATTCAGTACTTC
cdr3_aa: CASSLDRAGLAKNIQYF

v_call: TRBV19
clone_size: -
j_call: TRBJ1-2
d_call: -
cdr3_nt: TGTGCCAGTAGATGGGCAGGGACTAACTATGGCTACACCTTC
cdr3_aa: CASRWAGTNYGYTF

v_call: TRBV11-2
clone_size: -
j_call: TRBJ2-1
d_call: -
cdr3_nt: TGTGCCAGCAGCTTCGAGTGGGACGCCACCTACAATGAGCAGTTCTTC
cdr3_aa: CASSFEWDATYNEQFF

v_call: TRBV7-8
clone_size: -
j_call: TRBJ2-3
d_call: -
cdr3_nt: TGTGCCAGCAGCGATACTGAGCGGACAGTCACAGATACGCAGTATTTT
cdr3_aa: CASSDTERTVTDTQYF

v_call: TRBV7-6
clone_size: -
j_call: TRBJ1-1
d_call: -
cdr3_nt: TGTGCCAGCAGCTTCGGGACTGAAGCTTTCTTT
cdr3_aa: CASSFGTEAFF

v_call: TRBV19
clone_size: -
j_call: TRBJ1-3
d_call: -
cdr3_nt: TGTGCCAGTAGTATGTGGTACGAACGATCTGGAAACACCATATATTTT
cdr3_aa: CASSMWYERSGNTIYF

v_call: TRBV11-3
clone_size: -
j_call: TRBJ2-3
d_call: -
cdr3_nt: TGTGCCAGCAGCTTAGAAAAGGGGCAGGGAGCTAGCACAGATACGCAGTATTTT
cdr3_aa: CASSLEKGQGASTDTQYF

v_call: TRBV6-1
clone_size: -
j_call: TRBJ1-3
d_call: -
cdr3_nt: TGTGCCAGCAGTGACGCGTTTTTAAGCTCTGGAAACACCATATATTTT
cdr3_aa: CASSDAFLSSGNTIYF

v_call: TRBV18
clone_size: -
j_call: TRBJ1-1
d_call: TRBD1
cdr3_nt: TGTGCCAGCTTCCGGGTAACAGGGGGTGGCACTGAAGCTTTCTTT
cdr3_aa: CASFRVTGGGTEAFF

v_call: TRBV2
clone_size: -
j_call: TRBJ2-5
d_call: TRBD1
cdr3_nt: TGTGCCAGCCTAGCGTCGGGGACAGGGGGGAGAAAGACCCAGTACTTC
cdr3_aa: CASLASGTGGRKTQYF

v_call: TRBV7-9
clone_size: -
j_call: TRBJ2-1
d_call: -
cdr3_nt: TGTGCCAGCAGAAGGGGGACCGAGGCCTACAATGAGCAGTTCTTC
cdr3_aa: CASRRGTEAYNEQFF

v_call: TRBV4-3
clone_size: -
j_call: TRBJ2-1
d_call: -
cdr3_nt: TGCGCCAGCAGCCAAGGCCTAAGAGACGACAATGAGCAGTTCTTC
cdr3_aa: CASSQGLRDDNEQFF

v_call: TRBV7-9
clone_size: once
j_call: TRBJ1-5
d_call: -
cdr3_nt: TGTGCCAGCAGCTTAGGGGGTCAGCCCCAGCATTTT
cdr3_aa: CASSLGGQPQHF

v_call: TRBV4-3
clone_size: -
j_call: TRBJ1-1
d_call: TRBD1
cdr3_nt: TGCGCCAGCAGCCAACTGGGACAGGTTAACACTGAAGCTTTCTTT
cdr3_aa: CASSQLGQVNTEAFF

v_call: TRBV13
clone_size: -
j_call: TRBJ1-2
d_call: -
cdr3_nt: TGTGCCAGCAGCTTCGGAATCCCCCAAGGTGGCTACACCTTC
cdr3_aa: CASSFGIPQGGYTF

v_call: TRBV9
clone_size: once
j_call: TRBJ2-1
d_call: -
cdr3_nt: TGTGCCAGCAGCCCTGGAGGCTACAATGAGCAGTTCTTC
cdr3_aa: CASSPGGYNEQFF

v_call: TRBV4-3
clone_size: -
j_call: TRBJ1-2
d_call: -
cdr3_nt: TGCGCCAGCAGTGTCGGGAGCTATGGCTACACCTTC
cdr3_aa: CASSVGSYGYTF

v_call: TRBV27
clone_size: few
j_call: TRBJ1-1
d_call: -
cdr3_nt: TGTGCCAGCAGTTTACAGGGGCTGAACACTGAAGCTTTCTTT
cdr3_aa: CASSLQGLNTEAFF

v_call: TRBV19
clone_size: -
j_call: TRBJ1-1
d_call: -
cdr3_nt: TGTGCCAGTAGTATAGGGGCGGAAGAAGCTTTCTTT
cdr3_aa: CASSIGAEEAFF

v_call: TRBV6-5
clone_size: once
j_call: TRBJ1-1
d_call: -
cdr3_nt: TGTGCCAGCACAGAGGGGGCTGAAGCTTTCTTT
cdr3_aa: CASTEGAEAFF

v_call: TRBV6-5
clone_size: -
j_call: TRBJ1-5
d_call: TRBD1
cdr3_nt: TGTGCCAGCAGACAGGGGAAGAATCAGCCCCAGCATTTT
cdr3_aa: CASRQGKNQPQHF

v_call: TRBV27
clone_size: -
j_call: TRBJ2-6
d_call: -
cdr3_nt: TGTGCCAGCAGTTCCCTCTCTGGGGCCAACGTCCTGACTTTC
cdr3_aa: CASSSLSGANVLTF